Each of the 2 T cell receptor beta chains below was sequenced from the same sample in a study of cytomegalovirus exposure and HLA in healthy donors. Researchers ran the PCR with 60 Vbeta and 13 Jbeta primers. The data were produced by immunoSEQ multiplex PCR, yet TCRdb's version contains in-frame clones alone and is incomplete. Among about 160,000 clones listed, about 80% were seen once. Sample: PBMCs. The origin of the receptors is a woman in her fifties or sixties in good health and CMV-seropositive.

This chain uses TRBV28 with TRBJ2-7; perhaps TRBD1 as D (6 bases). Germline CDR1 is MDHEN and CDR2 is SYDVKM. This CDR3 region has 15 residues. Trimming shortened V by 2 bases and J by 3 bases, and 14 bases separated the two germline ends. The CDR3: CASSLEQGRIYEQYF. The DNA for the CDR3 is TGTGCCAGCAGTTTAGAACAGGGTCGAATCTACGAGCAGTACTTC.

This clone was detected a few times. CDR3 DNA: TGTGCCAGCAGTGAATCCGCGGGAGGGCCTAGCACAGATACGCAGTATTTT. Translated: CASSESAGGPSTDTQYF. V and J are TRBV6-1 and TRBJ2-3; 9 bases fit TRBD2. The CDR3 extends over 17 amino acids. Germline V gene lookup returns CDR1 MNHNS and CDR2 SASEGT. Trimming at V came to 2 bases and at J to 0 bases, leaving 6 bases not matched to a gene.